Shown below are 22 T cell receptor beta chains from a single sample sequenced in a study of CD8+ T cells in alopecia areata. cDNA serving as the sequencing template came from extracted, reverse transcribed RNA. Repertoires were generated with immunoSEQ multiplex PCR, while TCRdb's copy carries only in-frame clones and drops some. The data hold approximately 66,000 clones, with roughly 57% observed a single time. Sequences were derived from CD8+ T cells sorted from blood, sampled at week 0. The receptors stem from a human donor with alopecia areata.

This chain links TRBV2 with TRBJ2-7; 9 bases match TRBD1. Germline V CDR1 and CDR2: SNHLY, FYNNEI. V shed 8 bases, J shed 2 bases, and the junction held 13 bases outside the gene matches. The CDR3 is 16 amino acids. In DNA form, the CDR3 reads TGTGCCAGCTGCTATACCCGGGACAGGGCTCCCTACGAGCAGTACTTC. The encoded protein is CASCYTRDRAPYEQYF.

This rearrangement joins TRBV9 to TRBJ2-3, with D hard to call. This CDR3 is built from 14 residues. V lost 3 bases to trimming and J lost 7 bases, with 15 bases between them. Germline V gene sequence: CDR1 SGDLS, CDR2 YYNGEE. In nucleotides, the CDR3 is TGTGCCAGCAGCGACAGCCCCTCCCCGAATACGCAGTATTTT. This codes for CASSDSPSPNTQYF.

This chain uses TRBV7-2 with TRBJ1-5; D is unresolved. This CDR3 contains 15 residues. V lost 5 bases, J lost 2 bases, and 13 bases lay in between. The V gene's germline CDR1 is SGHTA and CDR2 FQGNSA. The CDR3 is CASSPPGQGNQPQHF. CDR3 bases: TGTGCCAGCAGCCCCCCCGGGCAGGGCAATCAGCCCCAGCATTTT. Filled out from reference TRBV7-2 and TRBJ1-5, the complete variable domain reads GAGVSQSPSNKVTEKGKDVELRCDPISGHTALYWYRQSLGQGLEFLIYFQGNSAPDKSGLPSDRFSAERTGGSVSTLTIQRTQQEDSAVYLCASSPPGQGNQPQHFGDGTRLSIL.

This chain uses TRBV5-6 with TRBJ2-7; no firm D call. The ends were cut back, 2 bases at V and 5 bases at J, with 14 bases in the middle. Germline CDR1 SGHDT, CDR2 YYEEEE. There are 14 residues in the CDR3. The CDR3 here is CASSFWASTNEQYF. CDR3 sequence (DNA): TGTGCCAGCAGCTTCTGGGCTTCTACAAACGAGCAGTACTTC.

This clone appeared once. This sequence joins TRBV13 and TRBJ2-1; D ambiguous. CDR1 is PRHDT and CDR2 is FYEKMQ in the germline V gene (reference sequence). There are 16 residues in the CDR3. V dropped 2 bases and J dropped 0 bases, with 11 bases sitting between them. The CDR3 region has the DNA TGTGCCAGCAGCTTACCCGGCGAGAGCTCCTACAATGAGCAGTTCTTC. As protein: CASSLPGESSYNEQFF.

The table lists this clone with a few counts. The V call is TRBV25-1, the J call TRBJ2-7; no clear D. The CDR3 is made up of 12 amino acids. V was trimmed by 4 bases and J by 1 base, leaving 5 bases between them. Germline CDR1 reads MGHDK; CDR2 reads SYGVNS. Here the CDR3 DNA reads TGTGCCAGCAGTGGTCCTTCCTACGAGCAGTACTTC. As protein: CASSGPSYEQYF.

The rearrangement uses TRBV11-2 and TRBJ2-1; 7 bases are shared with TRBD2. This CDR3 region has 17 residues. Germline loops: CDR1 SGHAT, CDR2 FQNNGV. The ends lost 3 bases at V and 1 base at J; junction bases unmatched: 9. CDR3 protein: CASSFLEASGSYNEQFF. CDR3 coding DNA: TGTGCCAGCAGCTTTCTCGAGGCTAGCGGTTCCTACAATGAGCAGTTCTTC.

This clone was counted a single time. The V call is TRBV6-5, the J call TRBJ2-1, with TRBD2 matching over 11 bases. The CDR3 is 15 residues long. Germline V gene sequence: CDR1 MNHEY, CDR2 SVGAGI. V gave up 4 bases and J gave up 7 bases; unmatched junction bases: 6. CDR3 loop: CASSSTSGVSNEQFF. CDR3 bases: TGTGCCAGCAGTTCGACTAGCGGGGTCAGTAATGAGCAGTTCTTC.

The chain carries TRBV5-1 and TRBJ2-3; perhaps TRBD2 as D (5 bases). CDR1 is SGHRS and CDR2 is YFSETQ in the germline V gene. V lost 2 bases and J lost 0, with 16 bases in between. The CDR3 length is 17 residues. The CDR3 reads CASSFLGVASSTDTQYF. The CDR3 nucleotides read TGCGCCAGCAGCTTTCTGGGAGTAGCGAGTAGCACAGATACGCAGTATTTT. Variable domain in full (rest from reference TRBV5-1 and TRBJ2-3): KAGVTQTPRYLIKTRGQQVTLSCSPISGHRSVSWYQQTPGQGLQFLFEYFSETQRNKGNFPGRFSGRQFSNSRSEMNVSTLELGDSALYLCASSFLGVASSTDTQYFGPGTRLTVL.

This sequence joins TRBV27 and TRBJ2-7, with D possibly being TRBD2 (5 bases). CDR3 size: 14 residues. With 3 bases removed from V and 0 bases from J, the gap between germline ends came to 9 bases. Germline-derived CDR1 and CDR2 are MNHEY and SMNVEV (reference sequence). DNA of the CDR3: TGTGCCAGCAGTTTTGGCGGGTACTCCTACGAGCAGTACTTC. Protein: CASSFGGYSYEQYF.

This clone is classed as medium-sized. The V and J genes are TRBV19 and TRBJ2-7, with 7 bases aligning to TRBD2. There are 14 residues in the CDR3. CDR1 is LNHDA, CDR2 SQIVND, per germline (reference sequence). Losses at the gene ends were 8 bases for V and 2 bases for J; bases not matched to a gene: 9. DNA for the CDR3: TGTGCCAGTCGCGCTGATGCGGGGGCCTACGAGCAGTACTTC. Residues: CASRADAGAYEQYF.

This clone was seen a few times. The chain recombines TRBV7-9 with TRBJ2-1, with D perhaps TRBD2 (5 bases). This CDR3 region has 18 residues. CDR1 SEHNR and CDR2 FQNEAQ come from the germline V gene (reference sequence). V was trimmed by 4 bases and J by 0 bases, leaving 19 bases between them. CDR3 loop: CASSSNLGSPSSYNEQFF. CDR3 DNA sequence: TGTGCCAGCAGCTCCAACCTTGGGAGTCCTAGCTCCTACAATGAGCAGTTCTTC.

The CDR3 loop is CASETSGNNEQFF. CDR3 DNA sequence: TGTGCCAGCGAAACTAGCGGAAACAATGAGCAGTTCTTC. The genes are TRBV27 and TRBJ2-1, with 8 bases that match TRBD2. Unmatched junction bases numbered 5, after V lost 8 bases and J lost 5 bases. Germline V gene sequence: CDR1 MNHEY, CDR2 SMNVEV (reference sequence). The CDR3 contains 13 residues.

Concerning this clone: One end of the junction fails to match germline, which may point to a read error. The chain joins TRBV2 to TRBJ2-7; 10 bases line up with TRBD1. CDR1 is SNHLY, CDR2 FYNNEI, per germline. This CDR3 spans 14 amino acids. The CDR3 sequence: CATSQGQGSYEQYF. The CDR3 nucleotides read TGTGCCACCAGTCAGGGACAGGGGTCATACGAGCAGTACTTC.

The chain is built from TRBV29-1 and TRBJ2-7, with 7 bases lining up with TRBD1. The V gene end was trimmed by 5 bases and the J gene end by 4 bases; junction bases not matched to a gene: 5. The CDR3 is made up of 12 amino acids. Germline CDR1 reads SQVTM; CDR2 reads ANQGSEA. CDR3 sequence: CSVLGGRYEQYF. As DNA, the CDR3 is TGCAGCGTTCTAGGGGGCCGGTACGAGCAGTACTTC.

The chain couples TRBV30 to TRBJ2-1; 11 bases match TRBD2. The length of the CDR3 is 17 residues. With 4 bases clipped from V and 1 base from J, the junction kept 9 bases outside the gene matches. CDR1 is GTSNPN and CDR2 is SVGIG in the germline V gene (reference sequence). Here the CDR3 DNA reads TGTGCCTGGATGGGACTAGCGGAAAGACCTTCCTACAATGAGCAGTTCTTC. Translating it yields CAWMGLAERPSYNEQFF.

This chain uses TRBV21-1 with TRBJ2-1; the table's D gene call, TRBD1, was not cross checked with the DNA. TRBV21-1 is termed a pseudogene. The CDR3 consists of 16 residues. The CDR3 loop reads CASSKEGEQGRNEQFF. CDR3 coding DNA: TGTGCCAGCAGCAAAGAGGGGGAACAGGGCCGGAATGAGCAGTTCTTC.

The rearrangement uses TRBV2 and TRBJ2-5, with no clear D. Trimming removed 4 bases from V and 4 bases from J, with 1 base in between. CDR1 and CDR2 from the germline V gene are SNHLY and FYNNEI. The CDR3 sequence is 10 residues long. CDR3 in amino acids: CASSGETQYF. The CDR3 nucleotides read TGTGCCAGCAGTGGAGAGACCCAGTACTTC. Filled out from reference TRBV2 and TRBJ2-5, the complete variable domain reads EPEVTQTPSHQVTQMGQEVILRCVPISNHLYFYWYRQILGQKVEFLVSFYNNEISEKSEIFDDQFSVERPDGSNFTLKIRSTKLEDSAMYFCASSGETQYFGPGTRLLVL.

The chain links TRBV29-1 to TRBJ2-7, with 11 bases matching TRBD1. Germline CDR1 reads SQVTM; CDR2 reads ANQGSEA. V dropped 5 bases and J dropped 5; count of bases not matched to a gene: 11. CDR3 size: 15 residues. CDR3 DNA: TGCAGCGTTAACACCGGGACAGGGGGTCGCGACGAGCAGTACTTC. Amino acids: CSVNTGTGGRDEQYF.

This clone was counted a few times. The gene calls are TRBV2 and TRBJ1-2; D uncertain. Germline V gives CDR1 SNHLY, CDR2 FYNNEI. Trimming cost V 3 bases and J 5 bases, with 13 bases left between them. This CDR3 spans 14 amino acids. CDR3 coding DNA: TGTGCCAGCAGTGATCCTAGCGAAGAGTATGGCTACACCTTC. It encodes CASSDPSEEYGYTF.

The rearrangement links TRBV29-1 to TRBJ1-2; the D gene is possibly TRBD1 (5 bases). Germline CDR1 SQVTM, CDR2 ANQGSEA. With 2 bases removed from V and 2 bases from J, the gap between germline ends came to 12 bases. The CDR3 consists of 14 residues. The CDR3 loop is CSVESPDKNYGYTF. As DNA, the CDR3 is TGCAGCGTTGAATCTCCGGACAAAAACTATGGCTACACCTTC.

The V gene is TRBV4-1, the J gene TRBJ1-4, with D unclear. The CDR3 is 16 amino acids. Germline V CDR1 and CDR2: MGHRA, YSYEKL. Trimming removed 2 bases from V and 8 bases from J, with 18 bases in between. CDR3 sequence (DNA): TGCGCCAGCAGCCAATCTTCTCGGGGAGGTTTGGAAAAACTGTTTTTT. This encodes CASSQSSRGGLEKLFF.